This T cell receptor beta chain was identified during a study of blood T cell repertoires in COVID-19. Looking at the study overall: Sites across the United States, Italy and Spain contributed samples from acute and convalescent COVID-19. T cells, B-cell-depleted T cells, or PBMCs provided the cDNA or gDNA that served as material.

Methods used by the authors: Reference gene primer amplification gave nucleated cell count estimates. TCRdb's copy holds only in-frame clones and misses some; the assay was immunoSEQ multiplex PCR. From that table come the V and J calls and clone size; the DNA was used to work out D and trimming. The data show fewer than 200,000 clones, roughly 87% seen once. This CDR3 spans 14 amino acids. Germline V gene data show CDR1 as LGHDT and CDR2 as YNNKEL (reference sequence). The ends lost 3 bases at V and 2 bases at J; junction bases unmatched: 3. The chain uses TRBV3-1 (or the pseudogene TRBV3-2) and TRBJ1-1; 7 positions match TRBD1. Sequenced input: peripheral blood. The sequence derives from a man younger than 35 who had recovered from COVID-19. The DNA of the CDR3 is TGTGCCAGCAGCCAGAGACAGGGAAACACTGAAGCTTTCTTT. The encoded protein is CASSQRQGNTEAFF.